The 21 T cell receptor beta chains below come from one sample, sequenced in a study of OX40 agonist ivuxolimab in advanced cancers. Assay used: immunoSEQ multiplex PCR; TCRdb lists only in-frame clones, some missing. The data hold 75,000 to 90,000 clones, with around nine tenths observed a single time. Sequencing was performed on CD4+ or CD8+ T cells sorted from blood, taken in a trial of the OX40 agonist ivuxolimab. Every receptor here comes from an adult with an advanced solid tumor such as melanoma, head and neck, liver or kidney cancer.

This chain uses TRBV30 with TRBJ2-7; tentative D call: TRBD1 (6 bases). The length of the CDR3 is 15 residues. V was cut by 0 bases and J by 4 bases, with 16 bases left in between. Germline V gives CDR1 GTSNPN, CDR2 SVGIG (reference sequence). CDR3 nucleotides: TGTGCCTGGAGTGTCAGGGGCGGCCGAAGATACGAGCAGTACTTC. Its protein product is CAWSVRGGRRYEQYF.

The V call is TRBV19, the J call TRBJ2-3, with D hard to call. V lost 5 bases, J lost 6 bases, and 12 bases lay in between. Germline CDR1 is LNHDA and CDR2 is SQIVND (reference sequence). This CDR3 is 13 amino acids long. CDR3 region: CASSSAAFDTQYF. Here the CDR3 DNA reads TGTGCCAGTAGTTCGGCAGCTTTTGATACGCAGTATTTT.

The J gene is TRBJ2-3, the V gene TRBV7-4; 13 bases line up with TRBD2. Germline CDR1 SGHVT, CDR2 SQSDAQ. The CDR3 consists of 18 residues. V lost 5 bases and J lost 5; bases outside the gene matches: 13. The chain's CDR3 is CASSPAGGLAGFLDTQYF. Written as DNA, the CDR3 is TGTGCCAGCAGCCCAGCAGGGGGACTAGCGGGATTTTTAGATACGCAGTATTTT.

V and J are TRBV5-1 and TRBJ2-7; possible D gene TRBD2, 5 bases. V was shortened by 3 bases and J by 7 bases, with 14 bases between the two germline ends. The CDR3 totals 13 residues. CDR1 and CDR2 from the germline V gene are SGHRS and YFSETQ. The CDR3 nucleotides read TGCGCCAGCAGCTCCAAGACCGAGCGGGAGCAGTACTTC. It yields the protein CASSSKTEREQYF.

The chain has TRBV10-3 and TRBJ2-5; the D gene is possibly TRBD2 (6 bases). The CDR3 runs to 14 residues. Germline CDR1 reads ENHRY; CDR2 reads SYGVKD. The ends were cut back, 3 bases at V and 2 bases at J, with 10 bases in the middle. CDR3 sequence reads: CAISDLRGQETQYF. The CDR3 region has the DNA TGTGCCATCAGTGATCTCCGGGGGCAAGAGACCCAGTACTTC.

The chain has TRBV30 and TRBJ2-1, with D perhaps being TRBD1 or TRBD2 (6 bases each). Germline V gene lookup returns CDR1 GTSNPN and CDR2 SVGIG (reference sequence). Trimming pared 2 bases from V and 9 bases from J, leaving 11 bases between. The CDR3 contains 12 residues. CDR3 sequence: CAWSTQGGEQFF. The CDR3 nucleotides read TGTGCCTGGAGTACACAGGGAGGTGAGCAGTTCTTC.

This chain links TRBV21-1 with TRBJ1-6; TRBD1, the table's D call, was not compared with the DNA. TRBV21-1 is recorded as a pseudogene. The CDR3 loop spans 19 amino acids. In DNA form, the CDR3 reads TGTGCCAGCAGCAAATTAGAGACAGGGGAAAGCTCCTATAATTCACCCCTCCACTTT. Amino acids: CASSKLETGESSYNSPLHF.

This chain links TRBV5-6 with TRBJ2-3; 8 bases agree with TRBD1. Germline values: CDR1 SGHDT, CDR2 YYEEEE. The CDR3 has 13 residues. V shed 3 bases and J 5 bases; nucleotides not matched to a gene: 2. CDR3 in DNA: TGTGCCAGCAGCTACGGACAGGGAGATACGCAGTATTTT. It encodes CASSYGQGDTQYF.

The V gene is TRBV27, the J gene TRBJ1-2; D not resolved. Germline loops: CDR1 MNHEY, CDR2 SMNVEV (reference sequence). Trimming took 4 bases from V and 2 from J, leaving 11 bases between them. There are 14 residues in the CDR3. The CDR3 sequence is CASSSRKQNYGYTF. For the CDR3, the DNA is TGTGCCAGCAGTTCGCGGAAACAAAACTATGGCTACACCTTC.

V and J are TRBV19 and TRBJ1-5; D gene unclear. The V gene lost 3 bases and the J gene lost 5 bases, with 5 bases spanning the gap. The germline CDR1 and CDR2 sequences are LNHDA and SQIVND (reference sequence). CDR3 size: 12 residues. CDR3 protein: CASSMYDQPQHF. In DNA, the CDR3 is TGTGCCAGTAGTATGTACGATCAGCCCCAGCATTTT. Full variable domain (outside the CDR3, taken from reference TRBV19 and TRBJ1-5): DGGITQSPKYLFRKEGQNVTLSCEQNLNHDAMYWYRQDPGQGLRLIYYSQIVNDFQKGDIAEGYSVSREKKESFPLTVTSAQKNPTAFYLCASSMYDQPQHFGDGTRLSIL.

The chain couples TRBV6-5 to TRBJ2-7; TRBD2 matches 9 bases. The J segment lost 4 bases and the V segment lost 6 bases, leaving 7 bases of the junction unmatched. Germline V gene sequence: CDR1 MNHEY, CDR2 SVGAGI. The CDR3 sequence is 14 residues long. The CDR3 region is CASRSSGDLYEQYF. The CDR3 coding sequence is TGTGCCAGCAGGTCTAGCGGGGACTTATACGAGCAGTACTTC.

V and J are TRBV7-8 and TRBJ2-7; D perhaps matches TRBD1 (5 bases). The length of the CDR3 is 15 residues. Trimming cost V 0 bases and J 4 bases, with 13 bases left between them. Germline V gives CDR1 SGHVS, CDR2 FQNEAQ. CDR3 loop: CASSLANQGRYEQYF. CDR3 nucleotides: TGTGCCAGCAGCTTAGCGAACCAGGGAAGGTACGAGCAGTACTTC. The full variable domain, rest sourced from reference TRBV7-8 and TRBJ2-7, is GAGVSQSPRYKVAKRGQDVALRCDPISGHVSLFWYQQALGQGPEFLTYFQNEAQLDKSGLPSDRFFAERPEGSVSTLKIQRTQQEDSAVYLCASSLANQGRYEQYFGPGTRLTVT.

CDR3: CASSLQGSYGYTF. The CDR3 DNA sequence: TGTGCCAGCAGCTTACAGGGATCCTATGGCTACACCTTC. The gene calls are TRBV5-4 and TRBJ1-2; the D gene is possibly TRBD1 (6 bases). The CDR3 loop spans 13 amino acids. V was clipped by 2 bases and J by 4 bases, with 9 bases between them. CDR1 SGHNT and CDR2 YYREEE come from the germline V gene (reference sequence).

This chain connects TRBV5-1 to TRBJ2-5; 11 bases are a match to TRBD2. The CDR3 runs 13 residues. From germline, CDR1 is SGHRS and CDR2 YFSETQ. Trimming removed 5 bases from V and 5 bases from J; junction bases left unmatched: 2. CDR3 sequence reads: CASRTSGVETQYF. The CDR3 nucleotides read TGCGCCAGCAGGACTAGCGGGGTGGAGACCCAGTACTTC.

The J gene is TRBJ2-7, the V gene TRBV6-1, with TRBD1 matching 7 bases. The CDR3 length is 14 residues. Germline V gene lookup returns CDR1 MNHNS and CDR2 SASEGT. V lost 4 bases, J lost 7 bases, and 10 bases stayed unmatched. In nucleotides, the CDR3 is TGTGCCAGCAGTGGGGACAGTACCTTGGGGGAGCAGTACTTC. This translates into CASSGDSTLGEQYF.

The rearrangement joins TRBV2 to TRBJ2-5; 11 bases align to TRBD2. CDR3 size: 14 residues. V shed 6 bases and J 9 bases; nucleotides not matched to a gene: 9. Germline assignment: CDR1 SNHLY and CDR2 FYNNEI. For the CDR3, the DNA is TGTGCCAGCAGCGAAACTAGCGGGGGTTTTTCCCAGTACTTC. It is translated as CASSETSGGFSQYF.

V usage is TRBV7-2 and J usage is TRBJ2-1, with TRBD2 matching over 12 bases. The CDR3 covers 17 residues. Losses at the gene ends were 5 bases for V and 2 bases for J; bases not matched to a gene: 7. Germline lookup yields CDR1 SGHTA and CDR2 FQGNSA. DNA of the CDR3: TGTGCCAGCAGCGGACTAGCGGGATTCAATGCCTACAATGAGCAGTTCTTC. Amino acids: CASSGLAGFNAYNEQFF. Complete variable domain (other parts from reference TRBV7-2 and TRBJ2-1): GAGVSQSPSNKVTEKGKDVELRCDPISGHTALYWYRQSLGQGLEFLIYFQGNSAPDKSGLPSDRFSAERTGGSVSTLTIQRTQQEDSAVYLCASSGLAGFNAYNEQFFGPGTRLTVL.

The chain uses TRBV5-6 and TRBJ1-2; 8 nucleotides align to TRBD1. Per the germline V gene, CDR1 is SGHDT and CDR2 is YYEEEE. This CDR3 region has 15 residues. V lost 3 bases to trimming and J lost 3 bases; unmatched junction nucleotides: 7. Here the CDR3 reads CASSSGQGFYYGYTF. Written as DNA, the CDR3 is TGTGCCAGCAGCTCCGGACAGGGTTTTTACTATGGCTACACCTTC.

The chain employs TRBV7-9 and TRBJ1-1; tentative D call: TRBD1 (6 bases). This CDR3 contains 15 residues. Trimming stripped 1 base from V and 6 bases from J, with 15 bases between. Germline loops: CDR1 SEHNR, CDR2 FQNEAQ (reference sequence). The CDR3 DNA follows: TGTGCCAGCAGCTTAGGGGTCGGGGGGGCCCCTGAAGCTTTCTTT. This codes for CASSLGVGGAPEAFF.

This clone was picked up one time. V usage is TRBV6-5 and J usage is TRBJ1-3; D gene ambiguous. The germline V and J ends were trimmed by 6 bases and 0 bases, with 12 bases remaining between them. Germline assignment: CDR1 MNHEY and CDR2 SVGAGI. The CDR3 runs to 15 residues. The CDR3 loop reads CASRKDPASGNTIYF. CDR3 nucleotides: TGTGCCAGCAGGAAAGACCCGGCCTCTGGAAACACCATATATTTT.

CDR3 in amino acids: CSARTGDTQYF. The CDR3 DNA follows: TGCAGTGCTAGGACAGGAGATACGCAGTATTTT. The chain joins TRBV20-1 to TRBJ2-3, with a tentative D call TRBD1 (6 bases). Per the germline V gene, CDR1 is DFQATT and CDR2 is SNEGSKA (reference sequence). V lost 3 bases and J 5 bases, leaving 6 bases between the germline ends. The CDR3 consists of 11 residues.